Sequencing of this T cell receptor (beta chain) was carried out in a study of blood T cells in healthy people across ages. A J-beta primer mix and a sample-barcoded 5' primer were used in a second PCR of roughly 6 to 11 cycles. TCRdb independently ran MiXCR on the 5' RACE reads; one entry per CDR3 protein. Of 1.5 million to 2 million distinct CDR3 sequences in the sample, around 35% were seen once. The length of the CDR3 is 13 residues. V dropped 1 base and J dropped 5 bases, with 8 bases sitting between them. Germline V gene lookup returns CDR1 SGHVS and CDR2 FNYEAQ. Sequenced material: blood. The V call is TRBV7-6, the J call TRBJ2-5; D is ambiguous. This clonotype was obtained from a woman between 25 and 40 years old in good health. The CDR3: CASSLGVWETQYF. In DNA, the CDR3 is TGTGCCAGCAGCTTAGGGGTCTGGGAGACCCAGTACTTC.